The T cell receptor (beta chain) described here comes from a study of blood T cell repertoires in COVID-19. Study at large: Acute-phase and convalescent COVID-19 samples originated in the United States, Italy and Spain. Sources were T cells, B-cell-depleted T cells, or PBMCs; the material itself was cDNA or gDNA.

Methods used by the authors: The assay estimated nucleated cells by amplifying reference gene primers. Clones were read by immunoSEQ multiplex PCR, and TCRdb kept only the in-frame ones, dropping some. The V and J calls and clone size are taken from that table; D and trimming were inferred from the DNA. In the table there are about 140,000 clones, around 83% of which are singletons. This receptor was taken from a human donor in a cohort sampled during active COVID-19. Sequences were obtained from peripheral blood.

CDR3 nucleotides: TGTGCCAGCAGCTTAGGGCAGGCGCGCTCTGGAAACACCATATATTTT. It codes for CASSLGQARSGNTIYF. V gene TRBV7-8 combines with J gene TRBJ1-3; D remains unclear. Between the trimmed V and J ends, which lost 1 base and 0 bases, there was a span of 10 bases. The CDR3 length is 16 residues. CDR1 and CDR2 (germline): SGHVS, FQNEAQ.